Described below is a single T cell receptor (beta chain) sequence and its context. In the authors' methods: It was from reference gene primer amplification that nucleated cell counts were estimated. Repertoires were generated with immunoSEQ multiplex PCR, while TCRdb's copy carries only in-frame clones and drops some. That table furnishes V, J and clone size, whereas the DNA furnished D and trimming. The sample holds approximately 330,000 clones, approximately 90% seen once. This sample stems from a study of blood T cell repertoires in COVID-19. The overall study: Material from acute and convalescent COVID-19 was sourced from the United States, Italy and Spain. PBMCs, B-cell-depleted T cells, or T cells were the source of the cDNA or gDNA that made up the material.

Germline V gene lookup returns CDR1 MGHRA and CDR2 YSYEKL. This CDR3 is built from 16 residues. V was clipped by 1 base and J by 3 bases, with 13 bases between them. Patients in Seattle were enrolled during active infection, then followed longitudinally. The sequenced material came from peripheral blood. V usage is TRBV4-1 and J usage is TRBJ1-3; no reliable D call. This sequence was found in a man between 25 and 39 years old with COVID-19, enrolled during active disease. In nucleotides, the CDR3 is TGCGCCAGCAGCCAAGGAGGCCTTGAGAGTGGAAACACCATATATTTT. This translates into CASSQGGLESGNTIYF.